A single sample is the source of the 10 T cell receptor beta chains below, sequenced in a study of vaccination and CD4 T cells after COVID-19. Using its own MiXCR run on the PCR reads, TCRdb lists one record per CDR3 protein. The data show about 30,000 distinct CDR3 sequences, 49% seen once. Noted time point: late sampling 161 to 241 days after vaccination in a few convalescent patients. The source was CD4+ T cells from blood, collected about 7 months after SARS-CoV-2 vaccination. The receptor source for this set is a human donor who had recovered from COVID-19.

The CDR3 bases are TGTGCCAGCAAATACAGGGGAACCTACGAGCAGTACTTC. Translating it yields CASKYRGTYEQYF. The genes are TRBV6-1 and TRBJ2-7; 7 bases align to TRBD1. The CDR3 is 13 residues long. V shed 7 bases, J shed 2 bases, and the junction held 5 bases outside the gene matches. The germline gives CDR1 MNHNS, CDR2 SASEGT.

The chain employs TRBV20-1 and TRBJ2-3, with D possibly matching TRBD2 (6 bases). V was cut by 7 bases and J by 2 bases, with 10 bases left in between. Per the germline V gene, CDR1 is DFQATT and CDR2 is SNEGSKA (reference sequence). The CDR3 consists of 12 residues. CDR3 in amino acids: CSVGTYTDTQYF. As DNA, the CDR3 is TGCAGTGTAGGGACTTACACAGATACGCAGTATTTT.

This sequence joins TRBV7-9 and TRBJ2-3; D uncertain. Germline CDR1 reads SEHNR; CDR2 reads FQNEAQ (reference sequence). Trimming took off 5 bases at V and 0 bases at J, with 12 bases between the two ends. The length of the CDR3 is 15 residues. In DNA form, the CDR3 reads TGTGCCAGCAGCGCAATACACCTTAGCACAGATACGCAGTATTTT. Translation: CASSAIHLSTDTQYF.

The CDR3 reads CASSQDWGPGANVLTF. As DNA, the CDR3 is TGCGCCAGCAGCCAAGATTGGGGGCCTGGGGCCAACGTCCTGACTTTC. The genes are TRBV4-1 and TRBJ2-6, with D perhaps TRBD1 (6 bases). This CDR3 spans 16 amino acids. The V gene's germline CDR1 is MGHRA and CDR2 YSYEKL. V was cut by 0 bases and J by 2 bases, with 8 bases left in between.

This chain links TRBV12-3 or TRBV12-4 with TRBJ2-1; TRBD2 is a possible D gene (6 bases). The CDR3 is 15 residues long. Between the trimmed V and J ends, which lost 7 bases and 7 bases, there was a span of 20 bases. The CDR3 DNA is TGTGCCAGCACTAAAACCGGGGCGGGGAGGAATGAGCAGTTCTTC. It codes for CASTKTGAGRNEQFF.

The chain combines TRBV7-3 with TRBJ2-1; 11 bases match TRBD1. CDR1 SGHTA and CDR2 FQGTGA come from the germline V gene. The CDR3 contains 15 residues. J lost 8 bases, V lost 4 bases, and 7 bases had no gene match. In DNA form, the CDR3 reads TGTGCCAGCAGCTCTCGGGACAGGGGGAGTCATGAGCAGTTCTTC. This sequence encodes CASSSRDRGSHEQFF. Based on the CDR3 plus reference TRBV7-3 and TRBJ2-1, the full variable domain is GAGVSQTPSNKVTEKGKYVELRCDPISGHTALYWYRQSLGQGPEFLIYFQGTGAADDSGLPNDRFFAVRPEGSVSTLKIQRTERGDSAVYLCASSSRDRGSHEQFFGPGTRLTVL.

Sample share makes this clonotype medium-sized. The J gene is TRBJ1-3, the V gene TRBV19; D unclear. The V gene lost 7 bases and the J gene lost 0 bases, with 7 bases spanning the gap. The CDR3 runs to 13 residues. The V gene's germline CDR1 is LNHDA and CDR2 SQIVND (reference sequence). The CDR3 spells CASNDRSGNTIYF. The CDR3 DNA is TGTGCCAGTAACGACCGCTCTGGAAACACCATATATTTT.

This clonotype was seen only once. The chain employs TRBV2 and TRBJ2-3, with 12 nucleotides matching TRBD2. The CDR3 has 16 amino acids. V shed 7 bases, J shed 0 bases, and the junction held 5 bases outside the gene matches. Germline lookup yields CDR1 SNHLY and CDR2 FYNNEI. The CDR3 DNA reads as TGTGCCAGCACTAGACTAGCGGGGGCTAGCACAGATACGCAGTATTTT. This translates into CASTRLAGASTDTQYF.

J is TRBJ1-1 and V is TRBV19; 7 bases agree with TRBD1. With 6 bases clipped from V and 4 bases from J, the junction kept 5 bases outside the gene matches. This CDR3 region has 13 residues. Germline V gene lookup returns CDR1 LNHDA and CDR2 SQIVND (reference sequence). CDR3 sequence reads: CASSVQGITEAFF. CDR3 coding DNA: TGTGCCAGTAGCGTACAGGGGATCACTGAAGCTTTCTTT.

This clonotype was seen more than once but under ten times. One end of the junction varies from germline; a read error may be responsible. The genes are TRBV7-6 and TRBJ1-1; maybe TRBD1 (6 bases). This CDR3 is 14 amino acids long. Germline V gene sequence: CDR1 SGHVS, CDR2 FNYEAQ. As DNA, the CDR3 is TGTGCTAGCAGCCCCTATGCAGGGGACACTGAAGCTTTCTTT. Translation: CASSPYAGDTEAFF.